The 27 T cell receptor beta chains given below trace back to one sample, sequenced in a study of cytomegalovirus exposure and HLA in healthy donors. Method: immunoSEQ multiplex PCR; TCRdb's copy keeps in-frame clones and lacks some. The data contain 200,000 or so clones, approximately 86% of them singletons. The sample was PBMCs. The receptors were sampled from a woman aged 18 to 35 in good health and CMV-seronegative.

V usage is TRBV7-8 and J usage is TRBJ2-3, with 11 bases aligning to TRBD2. CDR1 is SGHVS and CDR2 is FQNEAQ in the germline V gene. The CDR3 covers 18 residues. The V gene end was trimmed by 5 bases and the J gene end by 1 base; junction bases not matched to a gene: 11. CDR3 DNA sequence: TGTGCCAGCAGCCCCCGGGTAGCGGGGGGGTTAGGCACAGATACGCAGTATTTT. It translates to CASSPRVAGGLGTDTQYF.

The chain couples TRBV5-1 to TRBJ2-7, with 11 bases aligning to TRBD2. Germline V gene lookup returns CDR1 SGHRS and CDR2 YFSETQ. After removal of 6 bases from V and 2 bases from J, the junction contained 4 bases not matched to a gene. The CDR3 totals 14 residues. The CDR3 sequence: CASKETSGAYEQYF. CDR3 sequence (DNA): TGCGCCAGCAAAGAGACTAGCGGGGCCTACGAGCAGTACTTC. Combining the CDR3 with reference TRBV5-1 and TRBJ2-7 gives the whole variable domain KAGVTQTPRYLIKTRGQQVTLSCSPISGHRSVSWYQQTPGQGLQFLFEYFSETQRNKGNFPGRFSGRQFSNSRSEMNVSTLELGDSALYLCASKETSGAYEQYFGPGTRLTVT.

The chain employs TRBV19 and TRBJ2-2; D is undetermined. The CDR3 extends over 15 amino acids. Germline V lookup: CDR1 LNHDA, CDR2 SQIVND (reference sequence). V was shortened by 3 bases and J by 0 bases, with 8 bases between the two germline ends. The CDR3 protein is CASSIRFANTGELFF. In nucleotides, the CDR3 is TGTGCCAGTAGTATCCGTTTCGCGAACACCGGGGAGCTGTTTTTT.

The genes are TRBV28 and TRBJ2-3; D may be TRBD2 (5 bases). The CDR3 consists of 13 residues. Germline V gene sequence: CDR1 MDHEN, CDR2 SYDVKM. Trimming cost V 7 bases and J 5 bases, with 13 bases left between them. CDR3 nucleotides: TGTGCCAGCACCCCCACGGGGAGAGATACGCAGTATTTT. Translation gives CASTPTGRDTQYF. Together with reference TRBV28 and TRBJ2-3, the CDR3 gives the full variable domain: DVKVTQSSRYLVKRTGEKVFLECVQDMDHENMFWYRQDPGLGLRLIYFSYDVKMKEKGDIPEGYSVSREKKERFSLILESASTNQTSMYLCASTPTGRDTQYFGPGTRLTVL.

The chain is built from TRBV28 and TRBJ2-3, with D maybe TRBD2 (6 bases). The V gene lost 5 bases and the J gene lost 3 bases, with 18 bases spanning the gap. The length of the CDR3 is 16 residues. The germline CDR1 and CDR2 sequences are MDHEN and SYDVKM. The CDR3 region has the DNA TGTGCCAGCAGTCCGCAGACTAGAAAGACGACAGATACGCAGTATTTT. Translating gives CASSPQTRKTTDTQYF.

CDR3 in DNA: TGCGCCAGCAGCCTCGCGGGTGCAGCCCTTCCCCAAGAGACCCAGTACTTC. As protein: CASSLAGAALPQETQYF. V is TRBV5-1 and J is TRBJ2-5; D is perhaps TRBD2 (5 bases). V lost 4 bases to trimming and J lost 1 base, with 20 bases between them. The CDR3 consists of 17 residues. Looked up from germline, CDR1 is SGHRS and CDR2 is YFSETQ. The full variable domain, its missing parts supplied by reference TRBV5-1 and TRBJ2-5, is KAGVTQTPRYLIKTRGQQVTLSCSPISGHRSVSWYQQTPGQGLQFLFEYFSETQRNKGNFPGRFSGRQFSNSRSEMNVSTLELGDSALYLCASSLAGAALPQETQYFGPGTRLLVL.

J is TRBJ1-1 and V is TRBV7-8; 7 nucleotides match TRBD1. The CDR3 is 14 residues long. Germline V gene data show CDR1 as SGHVS and CDR2 as FQNEAQ. V gave up 2 bases and J gave up 7 bases; unmatched junction bases: 7. CDR3 protein: CASSLKGQGVEAFF. CDR3 DNA: TGTGCCAGCAGCTTAAAGGGGCAGGGGGTTGAAGCTTTCTTT.

V is TRBV6-5 and J is TRBJ2-7, with 11 bases that match TRBD1. The germline V gene has CDR1 MNHEY and CDR2 SVGAGI. There are 15 residues in the CDR3. With V trimmed by 6 bases and J by 5 bases, 9 bases remained unmatched. The CDR3 is CASSRGQGATNEQYF. The CDR3 bases are TGTGCCAGCAGCCGCGGACAGGGGGCAACAAACGAGCAGTACTTC.

The chain couples TRBV9 to TRBJ1-5; D call uncertain. Trimming stripped 3 bases from V and 4 bases from J, with 11 bases between. The germline V gene encodes CDR1 SGDLS and CDR2 YYNGEE. The CDR3 is 14 amino acids. The CDR3 nucleotides are TGTGCCAGCAGCGGCGGGGTTGTAAATCAGCCCCAGCATTTT. Translation: CASSGGVVNQPQHF.

Only one count was recorded for this clone. The chain couples TRBV15 to TRBJ1-1; TRBD1 matches at 9 bases. Per germline, CDR1 LNHNV and CDR2 YYDKDF (reference sequence). J gave up 5 bases and V 0 bases, and 7 bases lay outside the gene matches. The CDR3 spans 16 residues. The CDR3 nucleotides read TGTGCCACCAGCAGAGACACATGGGACAGGGATACTGAAGCTTTCTTT. The encoded protein is CATSRDTWDRDTEAFF.

V gene TRBV6-5 combines with J gene TRBJ2-1; 8 bases map to TRBD2. The CDR3 extends over 14 amino acids. Germline V CDR1 and CDR2: MNHEY, SVGAGI. The V and J ends lost 5 bases and 10 bases, in that order; junction bases with no gene match: 10. The DNA for the CDR3 is TGTGCCAGCAGTCCTACCGGGAGGGCCTGGGAGCAGTTCTTC. It yields the protein CASSPTGRAWEQFF.

In this sample, this clone turned up once. V usage is TRBV15 and J usage is TRBJ2-1; D uncertain. Trimming removed 9 bases at V and 9 bases at J, with 18 bases between. The CDR3 contains 13 residues. Germline CDR1 LNHNV, CDR2 YYDKDF (reference sequence). The CDR3 sequence: CATNLPPSPEQFF. In nucleotides, the CDR3 is TGTGCCACTAACCTCCCCCCCAGTCCTGAGCAGTTCTTC.

CDR3 amino acids: CASSMDRPGQGTDTQYF. CDR3 coding DNA: TGTGCCAGTAGTATGGACCGACCGGGACAGGGGACAGATACGCAGTATTTT. The V call is TRBV19, the J call TRBJ2-3; 10 nucleotides line up with TRBD1. CDR1 and CDR2 (germline): LNHDA, SQIVND (reference sequence). The CDR3 contains 17 residues. Trimming at V came to 3 bases and at J to 3 bases, leaving 9 bases not matched to a gene.

The rearrangement links TRBV4-2 to TRBJ1-5; TRBD1 agrees at 8 bases. The V segment lost 4 bases and the J segment 5 bases; nucleotides outside the gene matches: 13. This CDR3 spans 17 amino acids. Germline V gives CDR1 LGHNA, CDR2 YNFKEQ. CDR3 protein: CASSRDGLTGGYQPQHF. The DNA of the CDR3 is TGTGCCAGCAGCCGAGACGGATTAACAGGGGGGTATCAGCCCCAGCATTTT.

The chain employs TRBV12-5 and TRBJ2-7, with 8 bases lining up with TRBD2. Germline CDR1 and CDR2: LGHNT and FRNRAP. With 1 base clipped from V and 2 bases from J, the junction kept 13 bases outside the gene matches. The CDR3 covers 18 residues. The CDR3 nucleotides read TGTGCTAGTGGTTTGGCACCATTGGAAACGGGACTAGCCTACGAGCAGTACTTC. It codes for CASGLAPLETGLAYEQYF. Supplemented by reference TRBV12-5 and TRBJ2-7, the full variable domain reads DARVTQTPRHKVTEMGQEVTMRCQPILGHNTVFWYRQTMMQGLELLAYFRNRAPLDDSGMPKDRFSAEMPDATLATLKIQPSEPRDSAVYFCASGLAPLETGLAYEQYFGPGTRLTVT.

V and J are TRBV27 and TRBJ2-1, with 13 bases that match TRBD2. This CDR3 is 16 amino acids long. Trimming at V came to 4 bases and at J to 7 bases, leaving 7 bases not matched to a gene. Germline-derived CDR1 and CDR2 are MNHEY and SMNVEV (reference sequence). The CDR3: CASSSLAGGPRNEQFF. The CDR3, as DNA: TGTGCCAGCAGTTCACTAGCGGGAGGGCCACGAAATGAGCAGTTCTTC.

The CDR3 DNA is TGTGCCAGCAGTCCCGGGACAGGGTTGGTGTACGCCCACGAGCAGTACTTC. It translates to CASSPGTGLVYAHEQYF. The V gene is TRBV28, the J gene TRBJ2-7; 9 bases agree with TRBD1. The length of the CDR3 is 17 residues. Germline V CDR1 and CDR2: MDHEN, SYDVKM. The V and J ends lost 5 bases and 5 bases, in that order; junction bases with no gene match: 16.

The chain recombines TRBV5-5 with TRBJ1-4, with TRBD1 identical over 10 bases. The length of the CDR3 is 15 residues. V gave up 3 bases and J gave up 7 bases; unmatched junction bases: 6. The V gene's germline CDR1 is SGHKS and CDR2 YYEKEE (reference sequence). CDR3: CASSSGQGVPEKLFF. The CDR3 region has the DNA TGTGCCAGCAGCTCCGGACAGGGGGTGCCTGAAAAACTGTTTTTT.

This rearrangement joins TRBV7-8 to TRBJ1-3; TRBD1 matches 8 bases. V shed 1 base, J shed 2 bases, and the junction held 4 bases outside the gene matches. CDR3 length: 16 amino acids. Per germline, CDR1 SGHVS and CDR2 FQNEAQ. CDR3 amino acids: CASSLEVTGAGNTIYF. The CDR3, as DNA: TGTGCCAGCAGCTTAGAAGTGACAGGGGCTGGAAACACCATATATTTT.

CDR3 sequence reads: CASSLVAARNPLYEQYF. The CDR3 DNA reads TGTGCCAGCAGCTTAGTAGCCGCTAGGAACCCTCTCTACGAGCAGTACTTC. The chain joins TRBV7-2 to TRBJ2-7; D remains unclear. Per germline, CDR1 SGHTA and CDR2 FQGNSA. The CDR3 is 17 residues long. V was pared by 1 base and J by 3 bases, with 19 bases between.

This clone was seen once. V usage is TRBV27 and J usage is TRBJ2-5, with 8 bases that match TRBD1. The CDR3 has 14 amino acids. The germline V gene has CDR1 MNHEY and CDR2 SMNVEV (reference sequence). V gave up 4 bases and J gave up 5 bases; unmatched junction bases: 6. In DNA form, the CDR3 reads TGTGCCAGCAGTTCTGGACAGGGTCAGGAGACCCAGTACTTC. It yields the protein CASSSGQGQETQYF.

The V gene is TRBV4-1, the J gene TRBJ1-5, with a possible D match to TRBD1 (6 bases). With 1 base removed from V and 4 bases from J, the gap between germline ends came to 17 bases. The CDR3 covers 17 residues. CDR1 is MGHRA, CDR2 YSYEKL, per germline. CDR3 residues: CASSQAALGTPNQPQHF. The CDR3 DNA reads TGCGCCAGCAGCCAAGCAGCACTAGGGACACCGAATCAGCCCCAGCATTTT.

The chain couples TRBV6-6 to TRBJ1-3; D possibly corresponds to TRBD1 (6 bases). Germline CDR1 MNHNY, CDR2 SVGAGI (reference sequence). This CDR3 has 14 amino acids. Trimming took off 6 bases at V and 8 bases at J, with 17 bases between the two ends. In nucleotides, the CDR3 is TGTGCCAGCAGGCAAGAACGAGGGGGATACACCATATATTTT. Translated, it gives CASRQERGGYTIYF.

This chain links TRBV6-5 with TRBJ2-1; 9 nucleotides agree with TRBD2. V gave up 6 bases and J gave up 7 bases; unmatched junction bases: 10. The germline gives CDR1 MNHEY, CDR2 SVGAGI. The length of the CDR3 is 15 residues. The CDR3 bases are TGTGCCAGCAGCAGGACTAGCGAATTTTTAAATGAGCAGTTCTTC. This codes for CASSRTSEFLNEQFF.

V is TRBV30 and J is TRBJ1-3, with D possibly being TRBD1 (5 bases). The germline V and J ends were trimmed by 4 bases and 7 bases, with 26 bases remaining between them. Germline V gives CDR1 GTSNPN, CDR2 SVGIG (reference sequence). There are 17 residues in the CDR3. In nucleotides, the CDR3 is TGTGCCTGGACTAGGAAACAAACTGGGGCGAGAACTAACACCATATATTTT. Amino acid sequence: CAWTRKQTGARTNTIYF. Drawing the rest from reference TRBV30 and TRBJ1-3, the complete variable domain is SQTIHQWPATLVQPVGSPLSLECTVEGTSNPNLYWYRQAAGRGLQLLFYSVGIGQISSEVPQNLSASRPQDRQFILSSKKLLLSDSGFYLCAWTRKQTGARTNTIYFGEGSWLTVV.

The gene calls are TRBV27 and TRBJ2-7; D gene unclear. V was trimmed by 3 bases and J by 3 bases, leaving 3 bases between them. Germline V gives CDR1 MNHEY, CDR2 SMNVEV (reference sequence). This CDR3 contains 11 residues. The CDR3 bases are TGTGCCAGCAGTTTCGTCTACGAGCAGTACTTC. This gives the protein CASSFVYEQYF.

The rearrangement uses TRBV27 and TRBJ2-1; D might be TRBD2 (6 bases). The CDR3 is made up of 16 amino acids. Trimming removed 8 bases from V and 4 bases from J, with 21 bases in between. CDR1 is MNHEY and CDR2 is SMNVEV in the germline V gene (reference sequence). The CDR3 is CASFPQGGDSYNEQFF. CDR3 DNA sequence: TGTGCCAGCTTTCCGCAGGGAGGTGACAGTTACAATGAGCAGTTCTTC.